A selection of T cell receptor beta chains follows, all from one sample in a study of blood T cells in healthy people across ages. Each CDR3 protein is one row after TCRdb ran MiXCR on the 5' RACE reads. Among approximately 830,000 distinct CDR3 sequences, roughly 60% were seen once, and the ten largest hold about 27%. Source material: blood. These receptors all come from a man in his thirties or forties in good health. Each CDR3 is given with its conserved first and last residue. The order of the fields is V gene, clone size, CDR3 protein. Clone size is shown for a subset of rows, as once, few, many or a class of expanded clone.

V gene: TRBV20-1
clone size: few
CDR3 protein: CSALTNPGTEAFF

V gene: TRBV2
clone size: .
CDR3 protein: CASNGQGALNEQFF

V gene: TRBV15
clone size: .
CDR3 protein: CAASHEGGDHIQYF

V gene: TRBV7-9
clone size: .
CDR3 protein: CASSRLLDRLRSGANVLTF

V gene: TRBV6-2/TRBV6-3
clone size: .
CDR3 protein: CASSYLQASGRYEQYF

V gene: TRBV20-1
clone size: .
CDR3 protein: CSARGHRDRERNQPQHF

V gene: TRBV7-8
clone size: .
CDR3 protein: CASSFAGTRKTYEQYF

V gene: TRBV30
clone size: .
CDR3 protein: CAWGSYRAGGRDTQYF

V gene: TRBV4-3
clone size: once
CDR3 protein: CASSQDRTGEQFF

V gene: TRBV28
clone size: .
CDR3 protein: CASSRLVIGELFF

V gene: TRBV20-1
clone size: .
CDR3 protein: CSAPGQGTYYEQYF

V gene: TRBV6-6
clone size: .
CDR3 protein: CASLPGQGIEEQYF

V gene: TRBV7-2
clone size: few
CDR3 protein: CASSLVQGNGETQYF

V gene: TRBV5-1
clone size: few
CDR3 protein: CASSLGFSSYEQYF

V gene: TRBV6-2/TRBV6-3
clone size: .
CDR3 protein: CASSYEGSGTGELFF

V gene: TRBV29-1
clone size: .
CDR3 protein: CSVSAAHSYNEQFF

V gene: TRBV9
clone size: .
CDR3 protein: CASSGGRDNNEQYF

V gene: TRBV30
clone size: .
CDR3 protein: CAWRGGGYEQYF

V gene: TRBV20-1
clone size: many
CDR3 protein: CSARSDSNQPQHF

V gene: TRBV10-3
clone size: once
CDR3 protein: CAISEGDRGGGANVLTF

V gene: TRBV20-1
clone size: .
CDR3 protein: CSARDWGNTF

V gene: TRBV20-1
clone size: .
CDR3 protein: CSERTVWATDTQYF

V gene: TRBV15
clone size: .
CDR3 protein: CATSREFSGTDTQYF

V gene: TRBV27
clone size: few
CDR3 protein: CASSSGQETSYEQYF

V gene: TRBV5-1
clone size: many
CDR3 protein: CASSWEQGAADTQYF

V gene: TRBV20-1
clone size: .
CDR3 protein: CSAPRQGVNEQYF

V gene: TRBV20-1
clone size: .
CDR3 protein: CSARTPGLTDTQYF

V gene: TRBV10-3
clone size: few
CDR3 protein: CAISDWGGTGGNEQFF

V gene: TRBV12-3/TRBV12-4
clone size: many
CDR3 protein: CASSRDGSYEQYF

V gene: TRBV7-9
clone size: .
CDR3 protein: CASSLAASDSQEQFF

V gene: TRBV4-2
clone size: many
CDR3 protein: CASRNRNFTYNEQFF

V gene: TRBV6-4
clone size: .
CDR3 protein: CASSDAPAGPTDTQYF

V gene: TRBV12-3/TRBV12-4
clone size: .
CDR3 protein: CASSLVLGLDTQYF

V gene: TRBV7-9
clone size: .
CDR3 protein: CASSPDHGSYNKQFF

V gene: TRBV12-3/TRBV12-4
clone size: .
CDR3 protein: CASSRDRGGFEYF

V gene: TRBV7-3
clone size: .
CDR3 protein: CASSLTVAVQETQYF

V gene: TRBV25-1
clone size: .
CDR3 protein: CASSDPTGINTGELFF

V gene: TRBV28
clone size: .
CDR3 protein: CASSPLPAVQRQETQYF

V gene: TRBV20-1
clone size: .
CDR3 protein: CSAQDPDGTSGFTDTQYF

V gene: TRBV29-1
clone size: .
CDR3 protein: CSGSGNTEAFF

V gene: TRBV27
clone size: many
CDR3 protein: CASSPTKTHRPLYGYTF